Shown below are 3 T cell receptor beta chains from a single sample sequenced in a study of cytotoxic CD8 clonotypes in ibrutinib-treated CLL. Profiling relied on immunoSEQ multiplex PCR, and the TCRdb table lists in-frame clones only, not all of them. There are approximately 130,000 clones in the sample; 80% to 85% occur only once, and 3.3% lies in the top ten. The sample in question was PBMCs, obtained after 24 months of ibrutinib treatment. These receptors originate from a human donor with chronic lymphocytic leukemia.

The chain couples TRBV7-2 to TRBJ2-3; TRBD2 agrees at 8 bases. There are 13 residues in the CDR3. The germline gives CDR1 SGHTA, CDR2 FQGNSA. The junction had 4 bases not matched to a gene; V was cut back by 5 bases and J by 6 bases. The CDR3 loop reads CASSRGGMDTQYF. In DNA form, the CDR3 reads TGTGCCAGCAGCCGCGGGGGGATGGATACGCAGTATTTT.

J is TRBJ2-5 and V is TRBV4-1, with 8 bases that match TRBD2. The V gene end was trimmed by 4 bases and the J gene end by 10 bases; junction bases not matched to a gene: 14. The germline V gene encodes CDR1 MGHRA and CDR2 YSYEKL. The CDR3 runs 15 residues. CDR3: CASSPDGGGPRDQYF. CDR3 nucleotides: TGCGCCAGCAGCCCGGACGGGGGGGGGCCGCGTGACCAGTACTTC.

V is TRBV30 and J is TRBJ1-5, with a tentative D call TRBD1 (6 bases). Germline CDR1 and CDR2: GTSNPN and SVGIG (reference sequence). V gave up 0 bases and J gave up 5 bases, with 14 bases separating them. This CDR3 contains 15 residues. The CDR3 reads CAWSVLGGKDQPQHF. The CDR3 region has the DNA TGTGCCTGGAGTGTATTGGGGGGCAAGGATCAGCCCCAGCATTTT.